One and the same sample provided the 7 T cell receptor beta chains below, sequenced in a study of OX40 agonist ivuxolimab in advanced cancers. Data came from immunoSEQ multiplex PCR; TCRdb stores just in-frame clones and leaves some out. The profile covers about 37,000 clones, with approximately 84% appearing a single time and under 20% taken by the ten largest. The sequencing used CD4+ or CD8+ T cells sorted from blood, collected in a trial of the OX40 agonist ivuxolimab. These TCRs come from an adult with an advanced solid tumor such as melanoma, head and neck, liver or kidney cancer.

This clone was recorded only once. This rearrangement joins TRBV27 to TRBJ2-7; D not certain. Germline values: CDR1 MNHEY, CDR2 SMNVEV (reference sequence). V lost 5 bases and J lost 2, with 25 bases in between. The CDR3 contains 18 residues. CDR3 sequence (DNA): TGTGCCAGCAGTCCCAGCAGTTTATCGGGCTCCTTGGCCTACGAGCAGTACTTC. This encodes CASSPSSLSGSLAYEQYF.

The chain is built from TRBV7-9 and TRBJ2-1; no clear D. Germline loops: CDR1 SEHNR, CDR2 FQNEAQ (reference sequence). Trimming shortened V by 5 bases and J by 2 bases, and 16 bases separated the two germline ends. This CDR3 is built from 16 residues. CDR3 coding DNA: TGTGCCAGCAGCCCCCCAACTCACCTAGCCTACAATGAGCAGTTCTTC. Translation: CASSPPTHLAYNEQFF.

This clone was observed once. The chain recombines TRBV6-5 with TRBJ2-5, with D perhaps TRBD2 (6 bases). Deletions cut 5 bases from V and 2 bases from J, with 15 bases between. CDR1 and CDR2 (germline): MNHEY, SVGAGI. CDR3 length: 15 amino acids. The CDR3 DNA follows: TGTGCCAGCAGTGGGGACTTAGGGTGGCAAGAGACCCAGTACTTC. This gives the protein CASSGDLGWQETQYF.

This clone was seen a few times. J is TRBJ1-1 and V is TRBV29-1, with D uncertain. The CDR3 contains 12 residues. V lost 3 bases to trimming and J lost 1 base, with 6 bases between them. Germline CDR1 reads SQVTM; CDR2 reads ANQGSEA. CDR3 region: CSVDGENTEAFF. In nucleotides, the CDR3 is TGCAGCGTTGATGGGGAGAACACTGAAGCTTTCTTT. The full variable domain, with the rest looked up from reference TRBV29-1 and TRBJ1-1, is SAVISQKPSRDICQRGTSLTIQCQVDSQVTMMFWYRQQPGQSLTLIATANQGSEATYESGFVIDKFPISRPNLTFSTLTVSNMSPEDSSIYLCSVDGENTEAFFGQGTRLTVV.

The chain uses TRBV6-6 and TRBJ1-5, with D possibly TRBD1 on 6 matching bases. V lost 2 bases to trimming and J lost 7 bases, with 12 bases between them. Per germline, CDR1 MNHNY and CDR2 SVGAGI (reference sequence). The CDR3 is made up of 14 amino acids. The chain's CDR3 is CASSYMGGGQPQHF. CDR3 in DNA: TGTGCCAGCAGTTACATGGGGGGCGGGCAGCCCCAGCATTTT.

J is TRBJ1-2 and V is TRBV6-5, with a tentative D call TRBD1 (6 bases). Trimming shortened V by 10 bases and J by 2 bases, and 14 bases separated the two germline ends. The V gene's germline CDR1 is MNHEY and CDR2 SVGAGI. This CDR3 is 13 amino acids long. This CDR3 reads CAKTRGANYGYTF. The CDR3 coding sequence is TGTGCCAAGACCAGGGGCGCCAACTATGGCTACACCTTC.

This clone showed up just once. V is TRBV4-1 and J is TRBJ2-7, with 9 bases matching TRBD1. The CDR3 has 15 residues. CDR1 MGHRA and CDR2 YSYEKL come from the germline V gene. J lost 4 bases, V lost 4 bases, and 8 bases had no gene match. The CDR3 DNA reads TGCGCCAGCAGCCCGGACCGGGACAGGGTGTACGAGCAGTACTTC. Protein sequence: CASSPDRDRVYEQYF.